This record covers a single T cell receptor beta chain. A much larger clone differs by one base, so this may be a read error. This sample's RNA came from whole unsorted tissue. This sample is part of a study of tumor and adjacent non-tumor tissue in lung cancer. Across the study: Samples averaged approximately 4.2 million productive TCRbeta reads each.

Three rounds of nested PCR, following a modified ARM-PCR protocol, produced the TCRbeta library. A single record per CDR3 protein comes from TCRdb applying MiXCR to the multiplex PCR reads. This sample has roughly 65,000 distinct CDR3 sequences, with roughly three fifths found just once. The CDR3 runs to 13 residues. From germline, CDR1 is MNHEY and CDR2 SVGAGI. The sequence was collected from a man aged 45-65 years with non-small cell lung cancer. This chain uses TRBV6-5 with TRBJ2-1, with D unresolved. Source material: lung tumor tissue. The CDR3 region is CSSTRGSYNEQFF. CDR3 nucleotide sequence: TGTTCCAGCACTCGAGGCTCCTACAATGAGCAGTTCTTC.